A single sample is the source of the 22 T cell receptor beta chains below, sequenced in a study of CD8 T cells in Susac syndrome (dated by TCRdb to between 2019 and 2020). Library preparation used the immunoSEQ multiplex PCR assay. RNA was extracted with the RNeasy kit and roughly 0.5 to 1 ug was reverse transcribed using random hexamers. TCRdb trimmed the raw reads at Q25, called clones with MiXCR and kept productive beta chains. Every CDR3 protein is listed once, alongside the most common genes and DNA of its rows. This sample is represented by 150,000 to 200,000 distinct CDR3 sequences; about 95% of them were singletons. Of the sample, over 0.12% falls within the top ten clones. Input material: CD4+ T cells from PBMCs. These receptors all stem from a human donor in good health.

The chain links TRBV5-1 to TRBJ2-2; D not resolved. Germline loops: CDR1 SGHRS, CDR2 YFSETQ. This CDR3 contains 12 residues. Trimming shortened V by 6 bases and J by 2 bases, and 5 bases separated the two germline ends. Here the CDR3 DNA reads TGCGCCAGCACCATTAACACCGGGGAGCTGTTTTTT. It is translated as CASTINTGELFF. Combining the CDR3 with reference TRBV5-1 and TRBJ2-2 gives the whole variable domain KAGVTQTPRYLIKTRGQQVTLSCSPISGHRSVSWYQQTPGQGLQFLFEYFSETQRNKGNFPGRFSGRQFSNSRSEMNVSTLELGDSALYLCASTINTGELFFGEGSRLTVL.

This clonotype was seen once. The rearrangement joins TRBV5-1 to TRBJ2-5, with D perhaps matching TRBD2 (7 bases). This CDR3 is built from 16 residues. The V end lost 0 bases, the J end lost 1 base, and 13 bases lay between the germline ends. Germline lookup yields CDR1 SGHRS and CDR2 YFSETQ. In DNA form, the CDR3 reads TGCGCCAGCAGCTTGGTTCGGGGGGCCTCCCAAGAGACCCAGTACTTC. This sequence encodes CASSLVRGASQETQYF. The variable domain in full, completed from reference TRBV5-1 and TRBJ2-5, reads KAGVTQTPRYLIKTRGQQVTLSCSPISGHRSVSWYQQTPGQGLQFLFEYFSETQRNKGNFPGRFSGRQFSNSRSEMNVSTLELGDSALYLCASSLVRGASQETQYFGPGTRLLVL.

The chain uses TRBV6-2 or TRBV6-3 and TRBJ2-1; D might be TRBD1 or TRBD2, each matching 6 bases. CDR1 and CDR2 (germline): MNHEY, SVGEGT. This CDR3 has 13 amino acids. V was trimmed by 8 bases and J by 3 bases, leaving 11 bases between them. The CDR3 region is CASEQGGYNEQFF. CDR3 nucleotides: TGTGCCAGCGAACAGGGAGGCTACAATGAGCAGTTCTTC.

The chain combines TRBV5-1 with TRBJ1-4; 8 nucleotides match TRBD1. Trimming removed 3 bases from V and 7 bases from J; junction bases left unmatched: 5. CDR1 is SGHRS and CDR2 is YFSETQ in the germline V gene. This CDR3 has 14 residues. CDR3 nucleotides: TGCGCCAGCAGCTCAGGGGGCGGCAGTGAAAAACTGTTTTTT. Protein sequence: CASSSGGGSEKLFF. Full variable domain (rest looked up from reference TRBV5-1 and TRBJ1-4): KAGVTQTPRYLIKTRGQQVTLSCSPISGHRSVSWYQQTPGQGLQFLFEYFSETQRNKGNFPGRFSGRQFSNSRSEMNVSTLELGDSALYLCASSSGGGSEKLFFGSGTQLSVL.

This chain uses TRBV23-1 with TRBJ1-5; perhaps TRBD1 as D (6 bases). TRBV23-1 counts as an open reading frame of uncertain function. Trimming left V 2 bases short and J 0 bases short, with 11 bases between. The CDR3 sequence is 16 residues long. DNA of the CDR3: TGCGCCAGCAGTCAACAACAGGGAAATAGCAATCAGCCCCAGCATTTT. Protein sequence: CASSQQQGNSNQPQHF.

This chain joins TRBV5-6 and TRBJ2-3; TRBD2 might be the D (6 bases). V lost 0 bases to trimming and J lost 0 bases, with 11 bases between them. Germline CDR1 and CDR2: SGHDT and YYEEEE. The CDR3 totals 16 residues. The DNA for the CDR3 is TGTGCCAGCAGCTTGGGGAGGGAACTAAGCACAGATACGCAGTATTTT. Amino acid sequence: CASSLGRELSTDTQYF.

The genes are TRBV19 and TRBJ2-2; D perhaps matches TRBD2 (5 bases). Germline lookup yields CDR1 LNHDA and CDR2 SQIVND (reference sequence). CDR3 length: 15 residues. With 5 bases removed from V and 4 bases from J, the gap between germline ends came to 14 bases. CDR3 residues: CASSPPRRGTGELFF. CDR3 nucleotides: TGTGCCAGTAGTCCCCCCCGACGGGGCACCGGGGAGCTGTTTTTT.

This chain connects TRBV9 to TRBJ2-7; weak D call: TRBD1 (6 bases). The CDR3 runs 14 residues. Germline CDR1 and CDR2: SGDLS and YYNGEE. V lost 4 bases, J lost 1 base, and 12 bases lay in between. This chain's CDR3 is CASSPRTESYEQYF. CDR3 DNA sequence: TGTGCCAGCAGCCCGCGGACAGAATCCTACGAGCAGTACTTC.

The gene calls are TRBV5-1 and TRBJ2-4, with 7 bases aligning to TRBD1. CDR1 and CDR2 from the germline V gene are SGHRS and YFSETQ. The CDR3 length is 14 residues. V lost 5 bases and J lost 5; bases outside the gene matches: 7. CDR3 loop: CASRAGTAENIQYF. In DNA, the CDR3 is TGCGCCAGCAGGGCCGGGACAGCAGAAAACATTCAGTACTTC.

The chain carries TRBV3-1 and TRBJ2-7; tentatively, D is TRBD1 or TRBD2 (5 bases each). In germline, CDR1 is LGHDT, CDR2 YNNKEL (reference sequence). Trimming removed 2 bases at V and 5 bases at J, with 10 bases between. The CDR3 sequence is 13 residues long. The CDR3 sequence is CASSQQGVDEQYF. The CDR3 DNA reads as TGTGCCAGCAGCCAACAGGGAGTGGACGAGCAGTACTTC.

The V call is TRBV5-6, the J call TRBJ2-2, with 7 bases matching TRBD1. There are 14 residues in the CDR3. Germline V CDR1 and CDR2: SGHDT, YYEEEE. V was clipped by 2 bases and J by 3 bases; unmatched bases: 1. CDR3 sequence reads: CASSLQGYTGELFF. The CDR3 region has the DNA TGTGCCAGCAGCTTACAGGGGTACACCGGGGAGCTGTTTTTT. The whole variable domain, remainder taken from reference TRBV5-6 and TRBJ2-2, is DAGVTQSPTHLIKTRGQQVTLRCSPKSGHDTVSWYQQALGQGPQFIFQYYEEEERQRGNFPDRFSGHQFPNYSSELNVNALLLGDSALYLCASSLQGYTGELFFGEGSRLTVL.

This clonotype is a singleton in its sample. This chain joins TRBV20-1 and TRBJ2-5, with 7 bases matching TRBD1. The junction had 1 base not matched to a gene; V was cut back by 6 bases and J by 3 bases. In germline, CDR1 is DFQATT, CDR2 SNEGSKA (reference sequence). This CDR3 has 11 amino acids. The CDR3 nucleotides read TGCAGTGCCGACAGGGAAGAGACCCAGTACTTC. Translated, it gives CSADREETQYF.

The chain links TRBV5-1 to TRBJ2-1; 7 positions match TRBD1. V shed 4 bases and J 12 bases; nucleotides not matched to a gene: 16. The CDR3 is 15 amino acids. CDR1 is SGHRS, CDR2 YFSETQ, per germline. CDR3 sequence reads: CASSPRGQGTYGQFF. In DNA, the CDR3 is TGCGCCAGCAGCCCAAGGGGGCAGGGAACCTATGGGCAGTTCTTC.

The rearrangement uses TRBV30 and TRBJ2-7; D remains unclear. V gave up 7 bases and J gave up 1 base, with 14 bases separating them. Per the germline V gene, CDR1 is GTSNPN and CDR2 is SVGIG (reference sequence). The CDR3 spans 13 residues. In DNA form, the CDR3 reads TGTGCCTTGTATCCAAGCAAGTCCTACGAGCAGTACTTC. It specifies CALYPSKSYEQYF.

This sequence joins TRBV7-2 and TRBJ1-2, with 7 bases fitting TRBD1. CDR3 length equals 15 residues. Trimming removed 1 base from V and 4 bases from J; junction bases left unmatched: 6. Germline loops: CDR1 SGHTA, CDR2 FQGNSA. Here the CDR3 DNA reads TGTGCCAGCAGCTTAGGAGGGGGCATAGCCTATGGCTACACCTTC. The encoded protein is CASSLGGGIAYGYTF.

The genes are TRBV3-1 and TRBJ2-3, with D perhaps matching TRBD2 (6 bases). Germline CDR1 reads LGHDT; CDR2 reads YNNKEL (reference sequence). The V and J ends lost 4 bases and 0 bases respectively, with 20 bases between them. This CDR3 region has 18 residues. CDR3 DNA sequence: TGTGCCAGCAGCCGTGGCCGGCCCATGCGGGACAGCACAGATACGCAGTATTTT. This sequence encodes CASSRGRPMRDSTDTQYF.

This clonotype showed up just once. CDR3 residues: CAWWGRGYTF. The CDR3 DNA reads as TGTGCCTGGTGGGGCCGGGGCTACACCTTC. The chain links TRBV30 to TRBJ1-2; D is possibly TRBD1 (5 bases). Trimming left V 5 bases short and J 8 bases short, with 9 bases between. The germline gives CDR1 GTSNPN, CDR2 SVGIG (reference sequence). This CDR3 has 10 residues.

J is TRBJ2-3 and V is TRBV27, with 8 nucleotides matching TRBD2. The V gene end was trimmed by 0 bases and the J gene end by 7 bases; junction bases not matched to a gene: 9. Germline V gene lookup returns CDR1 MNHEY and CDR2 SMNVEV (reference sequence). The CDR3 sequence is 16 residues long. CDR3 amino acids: CASSLSEVTSGNTQYF. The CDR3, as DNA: TGTGCCAGCAGTTTATCGGAGGTCACTAGCGGCAATACGCAGTATTTT.

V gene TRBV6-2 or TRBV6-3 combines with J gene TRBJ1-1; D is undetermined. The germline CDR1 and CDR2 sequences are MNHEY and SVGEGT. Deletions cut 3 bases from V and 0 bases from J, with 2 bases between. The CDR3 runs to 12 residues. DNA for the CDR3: TGTGCCAGCAGTTATGTGAACACTGAAGCTTTCTTT. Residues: CASSYVNTEAFF.

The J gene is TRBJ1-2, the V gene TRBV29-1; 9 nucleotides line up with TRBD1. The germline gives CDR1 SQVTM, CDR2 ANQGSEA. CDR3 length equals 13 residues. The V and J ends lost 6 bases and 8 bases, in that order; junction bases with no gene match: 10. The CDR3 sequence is CSVLLRTGDGYTF. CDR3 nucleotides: TGCAGCGTCCTATTAAGGACAGGGGACGGCTACACCTTC.

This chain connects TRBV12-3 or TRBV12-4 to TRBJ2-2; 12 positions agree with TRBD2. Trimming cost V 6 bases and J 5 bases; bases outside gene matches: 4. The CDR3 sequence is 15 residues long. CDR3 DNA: TGTGCCAGCAGGGTCACTAGCGGGGGGACCGGGGAGCTGTTTTTT. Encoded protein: CASRVTSGGTGELFF.

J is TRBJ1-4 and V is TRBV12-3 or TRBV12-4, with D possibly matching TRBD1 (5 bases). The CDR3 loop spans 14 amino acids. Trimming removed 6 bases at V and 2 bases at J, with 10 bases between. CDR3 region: CASSPRGTNEKLFF. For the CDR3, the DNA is TGTGCCAGCAGCCCCCGGGGGACTAATGAAAAACTGTTTTTT.